Each of the 10 T cell receptor beta chains below was sequenced from the same sample in a study of shared clonotypes between healthy human individuals. Profiled with immunoSEQ multiplex PCR; TCRdb holds only in-frame clones, not every one. The table lists over 2 million clones, around 93% of them singletons. The material sequenced was naive CD4+ T cells from PBMCs. This sample's subset: CD45RA+ positively selected. These receptors all come from a man between 18 and 29 years old in good health. Some clones in this sample may be carry-over from other donors' samples.

A single count supports this clone. The chain couples TRBV30 to TRBJ2-3; 9 bases are a match to TRBD2. CDR1 GTSNPN and CDR2 SVGIG come from the germline V gene (reference sequence). The CDR3 loop spans 15 amino acids. V was clipped by 4 bases and J by 2 bases; unmatched bases: 7. CDR3 protein: CAWTRLAATTDTQYF. In DNA, the CDR3 is TGTGCCTGGACCCGACTAGCGGCGACCACAGATACGCAGTATTTT.

The V and J genes are TRBV25-1 and TRBJ1-2, with D possibly being TRBD1 (6 bases). Trimming cost V 1 base and J 5 bases, with 14 bases left between them. This CDR3 contains 15 residues. Germline V gene sequence: CDR1 MGHDK, CDR2 SYGVNS. For the CDR3, the DNA is TGTGCCAGCAGTGAATGGGGCCGCACAGGGTATGGCTACACCTTC. It yields the protein CASSEWGRTGYGYTF.

The V and J genes are TRBV27 and TRBJ2-3; D possibly corresponds to TRBD2 (5 bases). The CDR3 covers 14 residues. Trimming took 6 bases from V and 3 from J, leaving 13 bases between them. From germline, CDR1 is MNHEY and CDR2 SMNVEV (reference sequence). The CDR3 DNA reads TGTGCCAGCAGGGCTTTGAGGGCAACAGATACGCAGTATTTT. As protein: CASRALRATDTQYF.

The chain joins TRBV5-1 to TRBJ2-7; 12 nucleotides match TRBD2. CDR3 length: 19 residues. Germline V gene data show CDR1 as SGHRS and CDR2 as YFSETQ. Unmatched junction bases numbered 14, after V lost 4 bases and J lost 0 bases. CDR3 in amino acids: CASSLQTSGSDPFSYEQYF. Written as DNA, the CDR3 is TGCGCCAGCAGCCTCCAGACTAGCGGGAGTGACCCTTTCTCCTACGAGCAGTACTTC.

Concerning this clone itself: The identical CDR3 is also encoded by other nucleotide sequences in the sample. The chain combines TRBV5-1 with TRBJ2-5, with TRBD1 identical over 8 bases. In germline, CDR1 is SGHRS, CDR2 YFSETQ. The CDR3 is 14 residues long. The junction had 3 bases not matched to a gene; V was cut back by 2 bases and J by 3 bases. The CDR3 coding sequence is TGCGCCAGCAGCTTCGGGACAGGCGAAGAGACCCAGTACTTC. Residues: CASSFGTGEETQYF.

The chain is built from TRBV18 and TRBJ1-1; a possible D gene is TRBD1 (6 bases). Per germline, CDR1 KGHSH and CDR2 LQKENI. Trimming pared 1 base from V and 1 base from J, leaving 10 bases between. The CDR3 contains 15 residues. DNA for the CDR3: TGTGCCAGCTCACCACAGGGGACATCGAACACTGAAGCTTTCTTT. Protein: CASSPQGTSNTEAFF.

The rearrangement links TRBV9 to TRBJ2-1; 8 bases are shared with TRBD2. The CDR3 is 15 residues long. The J segment lost 6 bases and the V segment lost 0 bases, leaving 5 bases of the junction unmatched. Germline V gene lookup returns CDR1 SGDLS and CDR2 YYNGEE. CDR3 in amino acids: CASSVAGRAFNEQFF. For the CDR3, the DNA is TGTGCCAGCAGCGTAGCCGGGAGGGCCTTCAATGAGCAGTTCTTC.

J is TRBJ1-2 and V is TRBV9, with D possibly TRBD1 on 5 matching bases. Germline loops: CDR1 SGDLS, CDR2 YYNGEE. The CDR3 has 13 amino acids. Trimming stripped 1 base from V and 8 bases from J, with 12 bases between. The CDR3 DNA is TGTGCCAGCAGCGTATCCGACGCAGGGGGCTACACCTTC. It translates to CASSVSDAGGYTF.

V usage is TRBV6-5 and J usage is TRBJ2-3; unclear D gene. The CDR3 covers 15 residues. The germline CDR1 and CDR2 sequences are MNHEY and SVGAGI. Between the trimmed V and J ends, which lost 6 bases and 5 bases, there was a span of 18 bases. As DNA, the CDR3 is TGTGCCAGCAGCCCCATTAGGGTTGAGAGAGATACGCAGTATTTT. This translates into CASSPIRVERDTQYF.

The chain joins TRBV4-1 to TRBJ1-5, with D possibly TRBD1 on 6 matching bases. Germline CDR1 MGHRA, CDR2 YSYEKL. The CDR3 runs 16 residues. Trimming removed 0 bases at V and 5 bases at J, with 14 bases between. In DNA, the CDR3 is TGCGCCAGCAGCCAAGAGGGGGGGGGCCCACATCAGCCCCAGCATTTT. Its protein is CASSQEGGGPHQPQHF.